This T cell receptor beta chain was retrieved from a study of spatial heterogeneity in lung cancer. TCRdb re-derived calls from the 5' RACE reads in MiXCR, one entry per CDR3 protein. The sample comprises about 5,200 distinct CDR3 sequences, 9.5% to 15% of which are singletons, and about half rests with the top ten. Stated time point: sample taken at primary tumor resection. Germline CDR1 reads SGDLS; CDR2 reads YYNGEE. Trimming stripped 4 bases from V and 5 bases from J, with 8 bases between. CDR3 length: 12 residues. Study-wide points: Tumor mutation count correlated with how many alpha and beta TCRs expanded intratumorally. Alpha and beta chain coverage of tumor T cells was estimated at about 6.8% and 14%, respectively.

This clonotype was detected only a few times. Its antigen is unidentified. The receptor was isolated from a male donor with early-stage non-small cell lung cancer. This chain links TRBV9 with TRBJ2-3; D not resolved. The material sequenced was lung tumor tissue, taken at surgery. The DNA for the CDR3 is TGTGCCAGCAGCACCACCAAAGATACGCAGTATTTT. Translated, it gives CASSTTKDTQYF.